The rows below give T cell receptor beta chains drawn from one sample of a study of blood T cell repertoires in COVID-19. Sequencing was performed with immunoSEQ multiplex PCR; in TCRdb, only in-frame clones are kept and a portion is missing. The table lists 300,000 to 450,000 clones, about four fifths of them singletons. The sequencing input was peripheral blood. The receptors were gathered from a human donor with acute or convalescent COVID-19. The donor label of this sample is uncertain. The CDR3 runs from the conserved cysteine through the conserved F or W. A D gene is named only where the DNA matches it firmly. Some rows have no size entry. The others give once, few or many, or a class for an expanded clone.

V gene	clone size	D gene	J gene	CDR3 DNA	CDR3 protein
TRBV5-1	.	TRBD2	TRBJ2-2	TGCGCCAGCAGCTTGGGGACCCTTCCGGCGGGAGGGGTTACCGGGGAGCTGTTTTTT	CASSLGTLPAGGVTGELFF
TRBV7-9	.	.	TRBJ1-1	TGTGCCAGCGGCACAGAGAACACTGAAGCTTTCTTT	CASGTENTEAFF
TRBV14	.	.	TRBJ1-1	TGTGCCAGCAGCGAGGGGGTTAGGAAGTTGAACACTGAAGCTTTCTTT	CASSEGVRKLNTEAFF
TRBV19	.	TRBD1	TRBJ1-2	TGTGCCAGTAGTACCTCAAAGGGGCGACAGGGATACGGCTACACCTTC	CASSTSKGRQGYGYTF
TRBV5-6	.	.	TRBJ1-3	TGTGCCAGCAGCTTCCGGAACAGGATACTTGGAAACACCATATATTTT	CASSFRNRILGNTIYF
TRBV5-1	once	TRBD2	TRBJ2-2	TGCGCCAGCAGCTTAACTAGCGGTCCGGCGAGCACCGGGGAGCTGTTTTTT	CASSLTSGPASTGELFF
TRBV7-2	.	.	TRBJ2-3	TGTGCCAGCAGCTCCGAGATTAGCACAGATACGCAGTATTTT	CASSSEISTDTQYF
TRBV18	.	.	TRBJ2-5	TGTGCCAGCTCACCACCGTCGGGGGACTTAGAGACCCAGTACTTC	CASSPPSGDLETQYF
TRBV18	.	.	TRBJ2-1	TGTGCCAGTAAATCGGTACAGGTCAATGAGCAGTTCTTC	CASKSVQVNEQFF
TRBV28	.	TRBD1	TRBJ1-2	TGTGCCAGCAGTTTATGGCAACAGGGGGTCACCTTC	CASSLWQQGVTF
TRBV11-2	.	.	TRBJ1-2	TGTGCCAGCAGCTTAGCAGGGAATACTAACTATGGCTACACCTTC	CASSLAGNTNYGYTF
TRBV5-1	.	TRBD1	TRBJ1-4	TGCGCCAGCTCGACAGGGGGTGGTGAAAAACTGTTTTTT	CASSTGGGEKLFF
TRBV7-2	.	TRBD2	TRBJ2-1	TGTGCCAGCAGCTTAGTTGGTAGCGGGAGTGCCAATGAGCAGTTCTTC	CASSLVGSGSANEQFF
TRBV7-9	.	.	TRBJ2-7	TGTGCCAGCAGCTTATACGGGTCCGAAAACTCCTACGAGCAGTACTTC	CASSLYGSENSYEQYF
TRBV29-1	once	.	TRBJ1-2	TGCAGCGTTCTATCGGGGAGCTATGGCTACACCTTC	CSVLSGSYGYTF
TRBV6-5	.	.	TRBJ1-1	TGTGCCAGCGTATATTGGAACACTGAAGCTTTCTTT	CASVYWNTEAFF
TRBV11-2	.	.	TRBJ2-2	TGTGCCAGCAGCGCTAACAAGGTACAGGGACGCACCGGGGAGCTGTTTTTT	CASSANKVQGRTGELFF
TRBV7-9	.	TRBD1	TRBJ2-1	TGTGCCAGCAGCTCCAGGGGGCTCAATGAGCAGTTCTTC	CASSSRGLNEQFF
TRBV18	once	TRBD1	TRBJ1-1	TGTGCCAGCTCAACGCCCGGGGACAGGAGGTGGACTGAAGCTTTCTTT	CASSTPGDRRWTEAFF
TRBV2	.	.	TRBJ1-3	TGTGCCAGTTCGTATGTTGGAAACACCATATATTTT	CASSYVGNTIYF
TRBV5-6	.	TRBD2	TRBJ2-3	TGTGCCAGCAGCTTTCAATGGACTAGCGGGAGAGATACGCAGTATTTT	CASSFQWTSGRDTQYF
TRBV7-8	.	TRBD1	TRBJ2-7	TGTGCCAGCAGAGCGGGGGACAGGGGTCACGAGCAGTACTTC	CASRAGDRGHEQYF
TRBV2	.	.	TRBJ1-5	TGTGCCAGCAGTGATTTATTCAGTAATCAGCCCCAGCATTTT	CASSDLFSNQPQHF
TRBV20-1	.	.	TRBJ2-7	TGCAGTGCTAGTGGCCTAGCGAGATCCTACGAGCAGTACTTC	CSASGLARSYEQYF
TRBV19	.	.	TRBJ1-6	TGTGCCAGTAGTACCAGACAGACCTCACCCCTCCACTTT	CASSTRQTSPLHF